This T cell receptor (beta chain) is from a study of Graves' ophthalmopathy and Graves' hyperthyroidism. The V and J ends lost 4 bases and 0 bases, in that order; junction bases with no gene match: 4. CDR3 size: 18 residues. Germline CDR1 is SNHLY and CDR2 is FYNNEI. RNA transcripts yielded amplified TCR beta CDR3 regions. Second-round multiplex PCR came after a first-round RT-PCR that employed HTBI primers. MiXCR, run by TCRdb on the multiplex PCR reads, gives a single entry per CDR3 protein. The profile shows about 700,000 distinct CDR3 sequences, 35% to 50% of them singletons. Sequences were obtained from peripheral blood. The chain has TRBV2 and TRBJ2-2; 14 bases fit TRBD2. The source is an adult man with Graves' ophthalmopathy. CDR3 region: CASSGTSGGYANTGELFF. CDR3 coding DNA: TGTGCCAGCAGTGGGACTAGCGGGGGGTATGCGAACACCGGGGAGCTGTTTTTT. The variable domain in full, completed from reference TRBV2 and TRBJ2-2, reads EPEVTQTPSHQVTQMGQEVILRCVPISNHLYFYWYRQILGQKVEFLVSFYNNEISEKSEIFDDQFSVERPDGSNFTLKIRSTKLEDSAMYFCASSGTSGGYANTGELFFGEGSRLTVL.